This entry lists 29 T cell receptor beta chains sequenced from one sample in a study of human T cells and chemical hapten exposure. One entry per CDR3 protein results from TCRdb running MiXCR on the RACE reads. The sample lists about 94,000 distinct CDR3 sequences; 7% to 10% were seen once. As to time point: patch test 2, 6 weeks after DPC sensitization. Described treatment: therapeutic diphenylcyclopropenone sensitization with weekly scalp DPC. The material sequenced was whole blood, taken in connection with sensitization to the hapten diphenylcyclopropenone (DPC). Every receptor here comes from a woman between 40 and 55 years old with alopecia areata. Some clones in this sample may be carry-over from other donors' samples.

This clonotype was observed a handful of times. The chain joins TRBV7-3 to TRBJ2-2, with D possibly TRBD1 on 6 matching bases. V was clipped by 4 bases and J by 5 bases, with 14 bases between them. Per the germline V gene, CDR1 is SGHTA and CDR2 is FQGTGA. The CDR3 runs to 15 residues. CDR3 sequence reads: CASSSSLRGTGELFF. Here the CDR3 DNA reads TGTGCCAGCAGCTCCAGTCTCAGGGGAACCGGGGAGCTGTTTTTT.

The CDR3 DNA reads as TGTGCCAGCAGCTTGGTGGCTAGCGGGAGGAATGAGCAGTTCTTC. This codes for CASSLVASGRNEQFF. The rearrangement uses TRBV5-4 and TRBJ2-1; TRBD2 matches 11 bases. Germline loops: CDR1 SGHNT, CDR2 YYREEE (reference sequence). V was clipped by 0 bases and J by 7 bases; unmatched bases: 3. The CDR3 is made up of 15 amino acids.

In this sample, this clonotype turned up many times. The chain joins TRBV28 to TRBJ1-2; 9 positions match TRBD1. The CDR3 runs to 15 residues. Germline CDR1 is MDHEN and CDR2 is SYDVKM. V lost 6 bases, J lost 4 bases, and 9 bases stayed unmatched. The CDR3 nucleotides are TGTGCCAGCAGCCGCGCGGACAGGGGAGGCTATGGCTACACCTTC. It encodes CASSRADRGGYGYTF.

The chain joins TRBV5-4 to TRBJ2-3; D is perhaps TRBD1 or TRBD2 (5 bases each). Germline CDR1 is SGHNT and CDR2 is YYREEE (reference sequence). V was cut by 4 bases and J by 1 base, with 10 bases left in between. This CDR3 is 14 amino acids long. CDR3 in amino acids: CASSARGGTDTQYF. Written as DNA, the CDR3 is TGTGCCAGCAGCGCGAGAGGGGGCACAGATACGCAGTATTTT.

This clonotype is judged medium-sized. This chain links TRBV6-6 with TRBJ2-2, with 9 bases that match TRBD2. The trim removed 2 bases at V and 6 bases at J, leaving 4 bases unmatched. The CDR3 extends over 15 amino acids. The germline gives CDR1 MNHNY, CDR2 SVGAGI (reference sequence). The CDR3 DNA reads TGTGCCAGCAGTTACGCGGGAGGGCGCGCCGGGGAGCTGTTTTTT. Protein product: CASSYAGGRAGELFF.

In this sample, this clonotype turned up many times. This chain uses TRBV7-2 with TRBJ1-3; D unresolved. V was clipped by 1 base and J by 0 bases, with 1 base between them. CDR3 size: 13 residues. Germline CDR1 reads SGHTA; CDR2 reads FQGNSA. Here the CDR3 DNA reads TGTGCCAGCAGCTTAGGCTCTGGAAACACCATATATTTT. Amino acids: CASSLGSGNTIYF.

The rearrangement joins TRBV6-2 or TRBV6-3 to TRBJ1-5, with TRBD1 as a possible D gene (5 bases). Trimming removed 6 bases from V and 3 bases from J, with 15 bases in between. Germline CDR1 and CDR2: MNHEY and SVGEGT. CDR3 length: 15 amino acids. CDR3 bases: TGTGCCAGCAGGAAGACAGCGTTCGACAATCAGCCCCAGCATTTT. It encodes CASRKTAFDNQPQHF.

This clonotype was found a few times. V and J are TRBV2 and TRBJ1-3, with no clear D. Per the germline V gene, CDR1 is SNHLY and CDR2 is FYNNEI. Trimming stripped 1 base from V and 0 bases from J, with 4 bases between. This CDR3 region has 14 residues. The CDR3 sequence: CASSEGVSGNTIYF. The CDR3 region has the DNA TGTGCCAGCAGTGAAGGGGTCTCTGGAAACACCATATATTTT.

The rearrangement uses TRBV3-1 and TRBJ2-7, with 9 bases that match TRBD1. Germline-derived CDR1 and CDR2 are LGHDT and YNNKEL (reference sequence). Losses at the gene ends were 3 bases for V and 1 base for J; bases not matched to a gene: 10. The CDR3 is made up of 17 amino acids. In DNA, the CDR3 is TGTGCCAGCAGCCACCATACAGGGGGCGAAAAATCCTACGAGCAGTACTTC. Its protein product is CASSHHTGGEKSYEQYF.

The rearrangement links TRBV4-2 to TRBJ2-1, with D unclear. Looked up from germline, CDR1 is LGHNA and CDR2 is YNFKEQ. The CDR3 totals 14 residues. V dropped 1 base and J dropped 5 bases, with 9 bases sitting between them. The CDR3 coding sequence is TGTGCCAGCAGCCAAGGTGGCAGGAACAATGAGCAGTTCTTC. Protein sequence: CASSQGGRNNEQFF.

This clonotype was detected a few times. CDR3 sequence: CASSSRQGYNEQFF. The CDR3 DNA follows: TGTGCCAGCAGCTCGAGACAGGGCTACAATGAGCAGTTCTTC. V usage is TRBV11-3 and J usage is TRBJ2-1; 7 bases line up with TRBD1. The ends lost 4 bases at V and 3 bases at J; junction bases unmatched: 3. This CDR3 region has 14 residues. Germline loops: CDR1 SGHNT, CDR2 YENEEA.

This clonotype was detected only a few times. This chain connects TRBV11-2 to TRBJ2-3; D gene uncertain. Trimming removed 0 bases from V and 2 bases from J, with 9 bases in between. The CDR3 extends over 15 amino acids. Germline lookup yields CDR1 SGHAT and CDR2 FQNNGV. The CDR3 spells CASSLDLQFTDTQYF. CDR3 sequence (DNA): TGTGCCAGCAGCTTAGACCTCCAATTCACAGATACGCAGTATTTT.

V gene TRBV2 combines with J gene TRBJ1-1; 8 positions agree with TRBD1. CDR1 SNHLY and CDR2 FYNNEI come from the germline V gene. The CDR3 runs to 14 residues. Trimming took 4 bases from V and 0 from J; bases not matched to a gene: 1. CDR3 nucleotides: TGTGCCAGCAGTGGGGACAGGCTGAACACTGAAGCTTTCTTT. Translating it yields CASSGDRLNTEAFF.

In this sample, this clonotype turned up many times. The J gene is TRBJ1-2, the V gene TRBV7-9; the D is unclear. With 4 bases removed from V and 10 bases from J, the gap between germline ends came to 10 bases. This CDR3 is 11 amino acids long. The germline V gene encodes CDR1 SEHNR and CDR2 FQNEAQ (reference sequence). CDR3 coding DNA: TGTGCCAGCAGCTCCTTTAAAGACTACACCTTC. It translates to CASSSFKDYTF.

This clonotype was seen a handful of times. CDR3 DNA: TGTGCCAGCAGCCAAGAAGGGAGGGCTCTCGAGCAGTACTTC. Its protein is CASSQEGRALEQYF. The chain links TRBV14 to TRBJ2-7, with 7 bases that match TRBD2. The germline V gene encodes CDR1 SGHDN and CDR2 FVKESK. This CDR3 spans 14 amino acids. V lost 0 bases to trimming and J lost 6 bases; unmatched junction nucleotides: 5.

The V and J genes are TRBV5-8 and TRBJ2-3; no clear D gene. Deletions cut 6 bases from V and 0 bases from J, with 11 bases between. Germline CDR1 and CDR2: SGHTS and YDEGEE. The CDR3 consists of 14 residues. The CDR3 spells CASTYDPSTDTQYF. The CDR3 bases are TGTGCCAGCACCTACGACCCGAGCACAGATACGCAGTATTTT.

This clonotype was counted many times. The chain carries TRBV18 and TRBJ2-7; 7 nucleotides match TRBD1. The germline gives CDR1 KGHSH, CDR2 LQKENI. This CDR3 has 13 amino acids. Trimming at V came to 3 bases and at J to 1 base, leaving 0 bases not matched to a gene. The CDR3 here is CASSPTGSYEQYF. The CDR3 coding sequence is TGTGCCAGCTCACCGACAGGGTCCTACGAGCAGTACTTC.

The V gene is TRBV5-5, the J gene TRBJ2-1; the match to TRBD2 covers 12 bases. The trim removed 2 bases at V and 10 bases at J, leaving 10 bases unmatched. Germline V gene sequence: CDR1 SGHKS, CDR2 YYEKEE (reference sequence). The CDR3 contains 16 residues. The CDR3 spells CASSLGGLAGTDEQFF. The CDR3 DNA follows: TGTGCCAGCAGCTTAGGAGGACTAGCGGGGACTGACGAGCAGTTCTTC.

This clonotype was counted a few times. The chain links TRBV18 to TRBJ2-2; TRBD2 aligns across 10 bases. The V gene's germline CDR1 is KGHSH and CDR2 LQKENI. The ends lost 3 bases at V and 4 bases at J; junction bases unmatched: 14. The CDR3 is made up of 19 amino acids. This CDR3 reads CASSPTPQTSGSGTGELFF. The CDR3, as DNA: TGTGCCAGCTCACCGACCCCCCAGACTAGCGGGTCGGGCACCGGGGAGCTGTTTTTT.

This clonotype was detected a few times. The rearrangement uses TRBV29-1 and TRBJ2-3, with D unresolved. Germline lookup yields CDR1 SQVTM and CDR2 ANQGSEA. V shed 3 bases and J shed 1 base, with 14 bases lying between them. This CDR3 comprises 15 residues. As DNA, the CDR3 is TGCAGCGTTGACGGATCGCAGGCTGGCACAGATACGCAGTATTTT. Protein: CSVDGSQAGTDTQYF.

The gene calls are TRBV10-3 and TRBJ2-1, with D uncertain. Trimming removed 4 bases from V and 5 bases from J, with 12 bases in between. The CDR3 extends over 14 amino acids. Germline CDR1 is ENHRY and CDR2 is SYGVKD. Here the CDR3 DNA reads TGTGCCATCAGTGCCCGGCCAAGGGACAATGAGCAGTTCTTC. It translates to CAISARPRDNEQFF.

This clonotype appeared a few times. The CDR3 DNA is TGTGCCAGCAGCAACCCACCCCCGGAGACCCAGTACTTC. Protein sequence: CASSNPPPETQYF. V and J are TRBV21-1 and TRBJ2-5; the D segment call TRBD1 is taken from the table without a DNA check. TRBV21-1 counts as a pseudogene. CDR3 length: 13 amino acids.

About this clonotype: A clone one base away is much larger, so this may be a read error. The rearrangement uses TRBV29-1 and TRBJ2-3, with D unclear. The V end was cut by 2 bases, the J end by 5 bases, with 8 bases between. CDR3 length equals 12 residues. Germline values: CDR1 SQVTM, CDR2 ANQGSEA. This CDR3 reads CSVESNIDTQYF. The CDR3, as DNA: TGCAGCGTTGAAAGCAACATAGATACGCAGTATTTT.

The chain carries TRBV9 and TRBJ1-6; D unresolved. The CDR3 consists of 17 residues. V was cut by 0 bases and J by 1 base, with 11 bases left in between. Germline CDR1 is SGDLS and CDR2 is YYNGEE. The CDR3 DNA is TGTGCCAGCAGCGTAGCAAGCGGTTGGTCCTATAATTCACCCCTCCACTTT. It yields the protein CASSVASGWSYNSPLHF.

V usage is TRBV4-3 and J usage is TRBJ2-7; D is uncertain. This CDR3 contains 11 residues. Trimming left V 4 bases short and J 3 bases short, with 4 bases between. CDR1 LGHNA and CDR2 YSLEER come from the germline V gene. The chain's CDR3 is CASSPDYEQYF. The CDR3 nucleotides are TGCGCCAGCAGCCCCGACTACGAGCAGTACTTC.

This clonotype appeared many times. The genes are TRBV4-3 and TRBJ2-7, with a tentative D call TRBD2 (5 bases). V was pared by 4 bases and J by 0 bases, with 13 bases between. This CDR3 contains 15 residues. Germline V gives CDR1 LGHNA, CDR2 YSLEER. CDR3 coding DNA: TGCGCCAGCAGCCTGCTGGGCAGCGGCTCCTACGAGCAGTACTTC. It yields the protein CASSLLGSGSYEQYF.

This clonotype showed up many times. The rearrangement uses TRBV4-1 and TRBJ2-6; D gene ambiguous. The CDR3 is 16 amino acids. Germline V gene data show CDR1 as MGHRA and CDR2 as YSYEKL. Trimming took 1 base from V and 2 from J, leaving 9 bases between them. The CDR3 spells CASSQVDGTGANVLTF. In DNA, the CDR3 is TGCGCCAGCAGCCAAGTGGATGGGACTGGGGCCAACGTCCTGACTTTC.

Regarding this clonotype: A much larger clone lies one base from this, so it may be a read error. This chain connects TRBV30 to TRBJ2-3; no reliable D call. The CDR3 loop spans 11 amino acids. V lost 2 bases to trimming and J lost 4 bases, with 4 bases between them. Germline assignment: CDR1 GTSNPN and CDR2 SVGIG (reference sequence). The CDR3 DNA sequence: TGTGCCTGGAGTTTAGCAGATACGCAGTATTTT. As protein: CAWSLADTQYF. Variable domain in full (rest from reference TRBV30 and TRBJ2-3): SQTIHQWPATLVQPVGSPLSLECTVEGTSNPNLYWYRQAAGRGLQLLFYSVGIGQISSEVPQNLSASRPQDRQFILSSKKLLLSDSGFYLCAWSLADTQYFGPGTRLTVL.

V usage is TRBV20-1 and J usage is TRBJ1-6; the D gene is possibly TRBD1 (6 bases). V dropped 5 bases and J dropped 1 base, with 18 bases sitting between them. This CDR3 contains 17 residues. Germline V lookup: CDR1 DFQATT, CDR2 SNEGSKA (reference sequence). This chain's CDR3 is CSAGEGGRVSYNSPLHF. For the CDR3, the DNA is TGCAGTGCTGGGGAGGGGGGCAGGGTTTCCTATAATTCACCCCTCCACTTT.